This T cell receptor beta chain came from a study of patients and donors after allogeneic stem cell transplantation. This clonotype occurred a few times. Via MiXCR, TCRdb re-called the RT-PCR reads, giving one row per CDR3 protein. The sample has 410,000 or so distinct CDR3 sequences, 15% to 20% seen once. Germline V gives CDR1 LNHDA, CDR2 SQIVND (reference sequence). V gave up 5 bases and J gave up 4 bases; unmatched junction bases: 5. The CDR3 is 13 residues long. The receptor was isolated from a human donor who was either an allogeneic HSCT recipient or a stem cell or donor lymphocyte infusion donor (not recorded which). It is not recorded whose cells these are; they may come from a transplant donor. Sequences were obtained from blood, either unsorted or a sorted T cell fraction (not recorded which). The rearrangement uses TRBV19 and TRBJ2-7, with TRBD1 matching 7 bases. Here the CDR3 DNA reads TGTGCCAGTAGTGGGACAGCGGCATACGAGCAGTACTTC. This codes for CASSGTAAYEQYF.